The 30 T cell receptor beta chains below all came from one sample that was sequenced in a study of T cell changes during pregnancy in multiple sclerosis. Profiling relied on immunoSEQ multiplex PCR, and the TCRdb table lists in-frame clones only, not all of them. The sample has about 110,000 clones, about 94% seen once. The starting material was peripheral blood, obtained in the third trimester of pregnancy. Every receptor here comes from a female donor with multiple sclerosis, enrolled in a pregnancy study.

The V and J genes are TRBV19 and TRBJ2-5; D gene unclear. The CDR3 totals 12 residues. Germline loops: CDR1 LNHDA, CDR2 SQIVND (reference sequence). V lost 5 bases, J lost 2 bases, and 6 bases lay in between. Written as DNA, the CDR3 is TGTGCCAGTAGTGCTAAGCAAGAGACCCAGTACTTC. This codes for CASSAKQETQYF.

J is TRBJ2-7 and V is TRBV7-6, with 7 bases matching TRBD2. CDR3 length equals 15 residues. J lost 3 bases, V lost 1 base, and 6 bases had no gene match. Germline lookup yields CDR1 SGHVS and CDR2 FNYEAQ. CDR3 amino acids: CASSLERGSGYEQYF. The CDR3 bases are TGTGCCAGCAGCTTAGAGCGCGGGAGCGGCTACGAGCAGTACTTC.

The CDR3 coding sequence is TGTGCCAGCAGTTTAAAACAGCCTGATTATAATTCACCCCTCCACTTT. As protein: CASSLKQPDYNSPLHF. This chain joins TRBV27 and TRBJ1-6, with no clear D. Germline V gives CDR1 MNHEY, CDR2 SMNVEV (reference sequence). The CDR3 covers 16 residues. V lost 2 bases and J 4 bases, leaving 12 bases between the germline ends.

The rearrangement joins TRBV5-4 to TRBJ2-2; TRBD1 is a possible D gene (8 bases). CDR1 SGHNT and CDR2 YYREEE come from the germline V gene (reference sequence). This CDR3 comprises 15 residues. Between the trimmed V and J ends, which lost 3 bases and 3 bases, there was a span of 12 bases. The CDR3: CASSSQGGHTGELFF. The CDR3 DNA sequence: TGTGCCAGCAGCTCACAGGGGGGGCACACCGGGGAGCTGTTTTTT.

CDR3 amino acids: CASSPGTVPDNEQFF. The DNA for the CDR3 is TGTGCCAGTAGTCCCGGGACAGTTCCGGACAATGAGCAGTTCTTC. The chain couples TRBV19 to TRBJ2-1, with 7 bases that match TRBD1. Germline V gene lookup returns CDR1 LNHDA and CDR2 SQIVND (reference sequence). The CDR3 is 15 residues long. V lost 5 bases, J lost 5 bases, and 9 bases stayed unmatched.

This clone was recorded only once. The rearrangement uses TRBV5-6 and TRBJ1-1; tentatively, D is TRBD1 (6 bases). The germline gives CDR1 SGHDT, CDR2 YYEEEE. The CDR3 consists of 12 residues. The V end was cut by 9 bases, the J end by 7 bases, with 16 bases between. The CDR3 loop reads CATHLGADEAFF. As DNA, the CDR3 is TGTGCCACCCATCTGGGGGCAGATGAAGCTTTCTTT.

CDR3: CASRFQRATYNEQFF. The DNA for the CDR3 is TGTGCCAGCAGATTTCAACGCGCGACCTACAATGAGCAGTTCTTC. This chain links TRBV27 with TRBJ2-1; no clear D gene. Trimming removed 6 bases from V and 2 bases from J, with 14 bases in between. The CDR3 runs to 15 residues. CDR1 is MNHEY and CDR2 is SMNVEV in the germline V gene (reference sequence).

The CDR3 coding sequence is TGTGCCAGCAGTGATAACGGAGAGGACGAGCAGTACTTC. Translation gives CASSDNGEDEQYF. The J gene is TRBJ2-7, the V gene TRBV2, with no clear D. This CDR3 has 13 amino acids. V was pared by 3 bases and J by 5 bases, with 11 bases between. Germline V CDR1 and CDR2: SNHLY, FYNNEI.

The DNA for the CDR3 is TGTGCCAGTAGTATACGAGCGGGGGGCCTCTACGAGCAGTACTTC. This encodes CASSIRAGGLYEQYF. The chain couples TRBV19 to TRBJ2-7; 9 bases are a match to TRBD2. Per the germline V gene, CDR1 is LNHDA and CDR2 is SQIVND (reference sequence). V trimming: 2 bases; J trimming: 3 bases; junction bases outside the gene matches: 5. The CDR3 consists of 15 residues.

This clone was detected only once. The V and J genes are TRBV7-2 and TRBJ2-1; D is perhaps TRBD2 (5 bases). Germline V lookup: CDR1 SGHTA, CDR2 FQGNSA. V lost 5 bases and J lost 2, with 13 bases in between. The CDR3 extends over 15 amino acids. The CDR3 protein is CASSREQRTYNEQFF. The CDR3 bases are TGTGCCAGCAGCCGGGAACAGAGGACCTACAATGAGCAGTTCTTC.

The genes are TRBV5-1 and TRBJ2-5, with a possible D match to TRBD2 (5 bases). Germline loops: CDR1 SGHRS, CDR2 YFSETQ. The V end was cut by 1 base, the J end by 2 bases, with 9 bases between. The CDR3 length is 14 residues. CDR3: CASSLTGGQETQYF. Here the CDR3 DNA reads TGCGCCAGCAGCTTGACCGGCGGGCAAGAGACCCAGTACTTC. Looking up the rest from reference TRBV5-1 and TRBJ2-5 gives the full variable domain: KAGVTQTPRYLIKTRGQQVTLSCSPISGHRSVSWYQQTPGQGLQFLFEYFSETQRNKGNFPGRFSGRQFSNSRSEMNVSTLELGDSALYLCASSLTGGQETQYFGPGTRLLVL.

The gene calls are TRBV14 and TRBJ1-2; 11 bases agree with TRBD1. V trimming: 4 bases; J trimming: 4 bases; junction bases outside the gene matches: 8. Germline V lookup: CDR1 SGHDN, CDR2 FVKESK. This CDR3 spans 16 amino acids. CDR3 amino acids: CASSPGWTGGIYGYTF. The CDR3 coding sequence is TGTGCCAGCAGCCCCGGTTGGACAGGGGGCATCTATGGCTACACCTTC.

CDR3 amino acids: CASSKEGVLGYTF. In DNA, the CDR3 is TGTGCCAGCAGCAAAGAAGGGGTTTTGGGCTACACCTTC. The genes are TRBV21-1 and TRBJ1-2; the table's D call, TRBD1, was not checked against the DNA. TRBV21-1 is reported as a pseudogene. The CDR3 is 13 residues long.

The chain links TRBV19 to TRBJ1-5, with D uncertain. Germline V gene lookup returns CDR1 LNHDA and CDR2 SQIVND (reference sequence). The CDR3 extends over 14 amino acids. V was pared by 6 bases and J by 0 bases, with 9 bases between. Here the CDR3 reads CASSLSYSNQPQHF. The CDR3 region has the DNA TGTGCCAGTAGCCTCTCTTATAGCAATCAGCCCCAGCATTTT.

This clone is a singleton in its sample. V is TRBV29-1 and J is TRBJ2-2; TRBD2 might be the D (6 bases). The germline V gene has CDR1 SQVTM and CDR2 ANQGSEA. The CDR3 spans 14 residues. Between the trimmed V and J ends, which lost 0 bases and 4 bases, there was a span of 9 bases. The CDR3 nucleotides read TGCAGCGTTGAAGATTGGAGGGCCACCGGGGAGCTGTTTTTT. Amino acid sequence: CSVEDWRATGELFF.

This rearrangement joins TRBV7-6 to TRBJ2-5; 10 nucleotides align to TRBD2. With V trimmed by 1 base and J by 5 bases, 4 bases remained unmatched. Germline V gene sequence: CDR1 SGHVS, CDR2 FNYEAQ. The CDR3 loop spans 15 amino acids. CDR3 sequence reads: CASSLGTSGAETQYF. CDR3 DNA: TGTGCCAGCAGCTTAGGGACTAGCGGTGCGGAGACCCAGTACTTC.

The genes are TRBV18 and TRBJ1-5; 8 positions match TRBD1. The V segment lost 4 bases and the J segment 4 bases; nucleotides outside the gene matches: 3. Germline lookup yields CDR1 KGHSH and CDR2 LQKENI. This CDR3 has 14 amino acids. CDR3 sequence reads: CASSQRQGNQPQHF. The CDR3 coding sequence is TGTGCCAGCTCACAAAGACAGGGGAATCAGCCCCAGCATTTT.

On this clone: Germline and junction disagree at one end, which may indicate a read error. The genes are TRBV10-3 and TRBJ2-7; tentative D call: TRBD2 (5 bases). CDR1 ENHRY and CDR2 SYGVKD come from the germline V gene. The CDR3 is made up of 13 amino acids. The DNA for the CDR3 is TGTGCCATCAAAGGGATGGACTCCTTCGAGCAGTACTTC. This translates into CAIKGMDSFEQYF.

This chain links TRBV28 with TRBJ2-1; TRBD2 aligns across 8 bases. In germline, CDR1 is MDHEN, CDR2 SYDVKM. V gave up 2 bases and J gave up 6 bases; unmatched junction bases: 6. CDR3 length: 15 residues. CDR3 in DNA: TGTGCCAGCAGTTTAGGGACTAGTAGATTCAATGAGCAGTTCTTC. This translates into CASSLGTSRFNEQFF.

The genes are TRBV5-1 and TRBJ2-1; the D gene is possibly TRBD2 (6 bases). CDR1 and CDR2 from the germline V gene are SGHRS and YFSETQ. This CDR3 spans 13 amino acids. Trimming stripped 1 base from V and 10 bases from J, with 12 bases between. CDR3 amino acids: CASSLRAGWEQFF. In DNA, the CDR3 is TGCGCCAGCAGCTTGCGCGCGGGATGGGAGCAGTTCTTC. The complete variable domain, with remaining parts taken from reference TRBV5-1 and TRBJ2-1, reads KAGVTQTPRYLIKTRGQQVTLSCSPISGHRSVSWYQQTPGQGLQFLFEYFSETQRNKGNFPGRFSGRQFSNSRSEMNVSTLELGDSALYLCASSLRAGWEQFFGPGTRLTVL.

V is TRBV5-1 and J is TRBJ2-3, with 8 bases matching TRBD2. CDR3 size: 16 residues. The V and J ends lost 3 bases and 1 base, in that order; junction bases with no gene match: 7. The germline gives CDR1 SGHRS, CDR2 YFSETQ. CDR3 nucleotide sequence: TGCGCCAGCAGCTCCTTAGCGGGGACCCGCACAGATACGCAGTATTTT. It specifies CASSSLAGTRTDTQYF. Full variable domain (outside the CDR3, taken from reference TRBV5-1 and TRBJ2-3): KAGVTQTPRYLIKTRGQQVTLSCSPISGHRSVSWYQQTPGQGLQFLFEYFSETQRNKGNFPGRFSGRQFSNSRSEMNVSTLELGDSALYLCASSSLAGTRTDTQYFGPGTRLTVL.

The chain is built from TRBV5-6 and TRBJ2-7, with TRBD2 matching over 9 bases. Germline-derived CDR1 and CDR2 are SGHDT and YYEEEE. The V segment lost 0 bases and the J segment 3 bases; nucleotides outside the gene matches: 1. The CDR3 extends over 14 amino acids. The CDR3 nucleotides are TGTGCCAGCAGCTTGGGCGGGGGGGGCTACGAGCAGTACTTC. It encodes CASSLGGGGYEQYF.

J is TRBJ2-1 and V is TRBV4-1, with 7 bases matching TRBD1. Per the germline V gene, CDR1 is MGHRA and CDR2 is YSYEKL. The CDR3 is 16 residues long. Unmatched junction bases numbered 4, after V lost 2 bases and J lost 0 bases. The DNA for the CDR3 is TGCGCCAGCAGCCAATGGGGGACAGACTCCTACAATGAGCAGTTCTTC. It is translated as CASSQWGTDSYNEQFF.

In DNA form, the CDR3 reads TGTGCCAGCAGCTTAGAGTCAGTAAGAGGGATTTCTAACTATGGCTACACCTTC. It specifies CASSLESVRGISNYGYTF. The gene calls are TRBV7-8 and TRBJ1-2; D gene ambiguous. Germline CDR1 and CDR2: SGHVS and FQNEAQ. Trimming pared 1 base from V and 0 bases from J, leaving 18 bases between. This CDR3 spans 18 amino acids.

The CDR3 loop is CASKDKPGSSYEQYF. In DNA form, the CDR3 reads TGTGCCAGCAAGGATAAACCAGGCAGTTCCTACGAGCAGTACTTC. The chain recombines TRBV2 with TRBJ2-7, with D unclear. The CDR3 totals 15 residues. The V gene's germline CDR1 is SNHLY and CDR2 FYNNEI. Trimming stripped 7 bases from V and 1 base from J, with 17 bases between.

CDR3 nucleotide sequence: TGTGCCAGCAGCTCAAGGACAGGGGTGAACACTGAAGCTTTCTTT. Protein: CASSSRTGVNTEAFF. The chain uses TRBV5-4 and TRBJ1-1; 9 bases are a match to TRBD1. Germline lookup yields CDR1 SGHNT and CDR2 YYREEE (reference sequence). The V segment lost 3 bases and the J segment 0 bases; nucleotides outside the gene matches: 3. This CDR3 has 15 amino acids.

V and J are TRBV5-8 and TRBJ1-1; no clear D. Trimming stripped 6 bases from V and 1 base from J, with 10 bases between. The CDR3 sequence is 13 residues long. The V gene's germline CDR1 is SGHTS and CDR2 YDEGEE. The CDR3 reads CASNGNQNTEAFF. The CDR3 DNA reads as TGTGCCAGCAACGGGAACCAGAACACTGAAGCTTTCTTT.

The chain carries TRBV28 and TRBJ2-7; TRBD2 aligns across 9 bases. CDR1 is MDHEN and CDR2 is SYDVKM in the germline V gene. J lost 2 bases, V lost 5 bases, and 4 bases had no gene match. This CDR3 has 14 residues. The DNA for the CDR3 is TGTGCCAGCAGTGTTGGGACTAGCCCCTACGAGCAGTACTTC. Amino acid sequence: CASSVGTSPYEQYF.

The table lists this clone with a few counts. The rearrangement links TRBV6-4 to TRBJ1-6, with D unclear. V was pared by 6 bases and J by 10 bases, with 16 bases between. Germline V CDR1 and CDR2: MRHNA, SNTAGT. The CDR3 totals 14 residues. CDR3 region: CASRPTAFGSPLHF. CDR3 nucleotide sequence: TGTGCCAGCAGACCGACCGCCTTCGGGTCACCCCTCCACTTT.

The chain carries TRBV14 and TRBJ1-4; TRBD1 matches at 10 bases. In germline, CDR1 is SGHDN, CDR2 FVKESK. The CDR3 has 14 amino acids. Trimming removed 3 bases from V and 8 bases from J; junction bases left unmatched: 3. CDR3 sequence: CASSQGQGSEKLFF. The CDR3 DNA sequence: TGTGCCAGCAGCCAGGGACAGGGGAGCGAAAAACTGTTTTTT.